Listed below are T cell receptor beta chains from one sample, sequenced in a study of shared clonotypes between healthy human individuals. Profiled with immunoSEQ multiplex PCR; TCRdb holds only in-frame clones, not every one. The table records roughly 2 million clones, around 96% of them present only once. Sequencing was carried out using naive CD8+ T cells sorted from blood. Every receptor here comes from a young man in good health. Each CDR3 is given with its conserved first and last residue. The D gene is left open where the match is weak. Part of the rows lack a size; the others show once, few, many or a class for expanded clones.

>TRBV13|15|TRBJ1-2|NA|NA
CASDARGGDFYGYTF
TGTGCCAGCGATGCCCGAGGAGGGGACTTCTATGGCTACACCTTC
>TRBV7-5|13|TRBJ1-2|NA|NA
CARSSDRGYGYTF
TGTGCCAGAAGCTCCGACAGAGGCTATGGCTACACCTTC
>TRBV30|12|TRBJ1-2|TRBD1|NA
CAWSVRQGGYTF
TGTGCCTGGAGTGTACGACAGGGTGGCTACACCTTC
>TRBV30|13|TRBJ1-1|NA|NA
CAWMAGPGTEAFF
TGTGCCTGGATGGCAGGGCCGGGCACTGAAGCTTTCTTT
>TRBV6-5|13|TRBJ2-3|NA|NA
CASGDYLTDTQYF
TGTGCCAGCGGAGACTACCTCACAGATACGCAGTATTTT
>TRBV19|15|TRBJ2-3|NA|NA
CASSIWASGTDTQYF
TGTGCCAGTAGTATATGGGCTAGTGGCACAGATACGCAGTATTTT
>TRBV9|17|TRBJ2-7|NA|once
CASSVGAQTDLLYEQYF
TGTGCCAGCAGCGTAGGGGCTCAGACAGACCTACTCTACGAGCAGTACTTC
>TRBV4-1|14|TRBJ2-3|NA|NA
CASSQEPVPDTQYF
TGCGCCAGCAGCCAAGAACCAGTACCAGATACGCAGTATTTT
>TRBV6-6|14|TRBJ2-7|TRBD1|NA
CASSTRQGAYEQYF
TGTGCCAGCAGCACCCGACAGGGGGCCTACGAGCAGTACTTC
>TRBV11-2|15|TRBJ1-1|NA|NA
CASSQTALPNTEAFF
TGTGCCAGCAGTCAAACAGCCCTACCGAACACTGAAGCTTTCTTT
>TRBV5-1|14|TRBJ1-1|NA|NA
CASSLEVRGTEAFF
TGCGCCAGCAGCTTGGAGGTACGGGGCACTGAAGCTTTCTTT
>TRBV13|15|TRBJ1-1|NA|NA
CASSLEGGLSTEAFF
TGTGCCAGCAGCTTAGAGGGCGGGTTGAGCACTGAAGCTTTCTTT
>TRBV7-8|12|TRBJ1-1|NA|NA
CASSPPPAEAFF
TGTGCCAGCAGCCCTCCACCGGCTGAAGCTTTCTTT
>TRBV4-3|16|TRBJ1-1|NA|NA
CASSQDVPGAGDEAFF
TGCGCCAGCAGCCAAGACGTGCCCGGGGCTGGGGATGAAGCTTTCTTT
>TRBV7-6|16|TRBJ2-1|TRBD2|few
CASSRGTSGSYNEQFF
TGTGCCAGCAGCAGGGGGACTAGCGGCTCCTACAATGAGCAGTTCTTC
>TRBV9|13|TRBJ2-2|NA|few
CASSVEDTGELFF
TGTGCCAGCAGCGTAGAGGACACCGGGGAGCTGTTTTTT
>TRBV9|13|TRBJ2-2|NA|once
CATCDLNTGELFF
TGTGCCACATGCGATCTGAACACCGGGGAGCTGTTTTTT
>TRBV4-1|14|TRBJ2-7|NA|NA
CASSQGGLLYEQYF
TGCGCCAGCAGCCAAGGGGGACTGCTGTACGAGCAGTACTTC
>TRBV10-2|15|TRBJ2-7|TRBD1|NA
CASSEPGTGIDEQYF
TGCGCCAGCAGTGAACCCGGGACAGGGATCGACGAGCAGTACTTC
>TRBV2|15|TRBJ2-7|NA|NA
CASSEAAGLRYEQYF
TGTGCCAGCAGTGAAGCCGCGGGATTAAGATACGAGCAGTACTTC
>TRBV28|19|TRBJ1-5|NA|NA
CASSFLQGREGYSNQPQHF
TGTGCCAGCAGTTTTCTTCAGGGGCGAGAGGGGTATAGCAATCAGCCCCAGCATTTT
>TRBV5-4|15|TRBJ1-1|NA|NA
CASSLDGGGGTEAFF
TGTGCCAGCAGCTTGGATGGGGGCGGGGGCACTGAAGCTTTCTTT
>TRBV6-6|12|TRBJ1-2|NA|NA
CASSPNNYGYTF
TGTGCCAGCAGTCCCAATAACTATGGCTACACCTTC
>TRBV19|13|TRBJ2-2|NA|NA
CASSISLSGELFF
TGTGCCAGTAGTATATCACTCTCCGGGGAGCTGTTTTTT
>TRBV28|13|TRBJ1-1|NA|NA
CASSPSGEFEAFF
TGTGCCAGCAGTCCTAGCGGCGAATTTGAAGCTTTCTTT
>TRBV4-3|18|TRBJ2-1|TRBD2|NA
CASSQRAPLAGGPNEQFF
TGCGCCAGCAGCCAGCGCGCCCCACTAGCGGGAGGGCCGAATGAGCAGTTCTTC
>TRBV11-2|16|TRBJ1-1|TRBD1|NA
CASSPEGGQVNTEAFF
TGTGCCAGCAGCCCCGAGGGGGGACAGGTGAACACTGAAGCTTTCTTT
>TRBV27|14|TRBJ1-2|NA|NA
CASSLGGSVYGYTF
TGTGCCAGCAGTCTTGGGGGCAGTGTTTATGGCTACACCTTC
>TRBV27|15|TRBJ2-7|TRBD2|NA
CASSFGAGGPYEQYF
TGTGCCAGCAGTTTTGGGGCGGGAGGGCCCTACGAGCAGTACTTC
>TRBV5-1|12|TRBJ2-3|NA|NA
CASSLFLDTQYF
TGCGCCAGCAGCTTGTTTTTGGATACGCAGTATTTT
>TRBV5-4|13|TRBJ2-5|TRBD2|NA
CASSSGGRETQYF
TGTGCCAGCAGCTCCGGGGGGAGGGAGACCCAGTACTTC
>TRBV5-6|14|TRBJ2-3|NA|NA
CASSLGAGAVAQYF
TGTGCCAGCAGCTTGGGGGCAGGGGCAGTAGCGCAGTATTTT
>TRBV10-3|19|TRBJ1-1|TRBD1|NA
CAISESGTGQQGMNTEAFF
TGTGCCATCAGTGAATCCGGGACAGGGCAACAGGGGATGAACACTGAAGCTTTCTTT
>TRBV19|15|TRBJ2-1|NA|NA
CASRGPGGSYNEQFF
TGTGCCAGTAGGGGACCCGGGGGCTCCTACAATGAGCAGTTCTTC